Here is one TCR beta chain with its context. The V gene end was trimmed by 3 bases and the J gene end by 3 bases; junction bases not matched to a gene: 9. Germline V gene data show CDR1 as LNHDA and CDR2 as SQIVND (reference sequence). The CDR3 loop spans 16 amino acids. The protocol was immunoSEQ multiplex PCR, while the TCRdb copy is restricted to in-frame clones and leaves out a portion. Altogether about 52,000 clones are present, 84% being singletons, with the ten largest covering 5.5% to 7%. The data derive from a study of PD-L1 blockade in urothelial cancer. As for the study in general: Typically, measured as a median, blood samples had 110,000 to 150,000 T cells.

The chain joins TRBV19 to TRBJ1-2; TRBD1 matches 8 bases. The source material was PBMCs, sampled around atezolizumab (anti-PD-L1) treatment. The receptor comes from a man aged 35 to 55 with urothelial cancer. CDR3 nucleotides: TGTGCCAGTAGTATCCCCGGGACAGGTCTATACTATGGCTACACCTTC. Protein sequence: CASSIPGTGLYYGYTF.